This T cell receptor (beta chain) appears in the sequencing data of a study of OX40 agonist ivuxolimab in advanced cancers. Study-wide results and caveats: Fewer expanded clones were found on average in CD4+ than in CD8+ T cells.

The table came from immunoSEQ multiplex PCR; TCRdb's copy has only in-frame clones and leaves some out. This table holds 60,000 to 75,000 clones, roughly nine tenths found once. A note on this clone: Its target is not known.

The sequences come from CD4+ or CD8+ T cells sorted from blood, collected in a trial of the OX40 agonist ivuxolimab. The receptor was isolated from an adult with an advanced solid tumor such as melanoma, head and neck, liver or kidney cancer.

The CDR3 nucleotides are TGCGCCAGCAGCCTCCTTAGCGGCTCCTACAATGAGCAGTTCTTC. It yields the protein CASSLLSGSYNEQFF. V gene TRBV4-3 combines with J gene TRBJ2-1, with TRBD2 as a possible D gene (6 bases). The germline gives CDR1 LGHNA, CDR2 YSLEER. Trimming removed 4 bases at V and 0 bases at J, with 10 bases between. CDR3 length equals 15 residues.